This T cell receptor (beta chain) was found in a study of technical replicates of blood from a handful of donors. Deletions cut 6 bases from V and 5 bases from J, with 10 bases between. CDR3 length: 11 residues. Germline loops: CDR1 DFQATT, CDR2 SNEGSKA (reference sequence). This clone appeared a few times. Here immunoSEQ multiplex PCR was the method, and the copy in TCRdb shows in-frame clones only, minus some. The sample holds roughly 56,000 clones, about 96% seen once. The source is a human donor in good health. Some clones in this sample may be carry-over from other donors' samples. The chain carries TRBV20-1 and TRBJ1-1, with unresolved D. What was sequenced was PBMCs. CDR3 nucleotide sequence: TGCAGTGCACCACACGGGACTGAAGCTTTCTTT. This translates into CSAPHGTEAFF.